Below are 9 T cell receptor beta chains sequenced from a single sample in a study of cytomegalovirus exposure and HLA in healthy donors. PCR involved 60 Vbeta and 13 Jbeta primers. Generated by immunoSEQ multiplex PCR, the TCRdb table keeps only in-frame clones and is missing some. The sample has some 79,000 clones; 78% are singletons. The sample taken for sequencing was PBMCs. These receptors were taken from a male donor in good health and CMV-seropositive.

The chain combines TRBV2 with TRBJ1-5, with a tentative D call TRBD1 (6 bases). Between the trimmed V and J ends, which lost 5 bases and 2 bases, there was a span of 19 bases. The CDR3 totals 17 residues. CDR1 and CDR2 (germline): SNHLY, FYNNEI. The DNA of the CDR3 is TGTGCCAGCAGTACAGACAGGCTCTCTGGGGGCAATCAGCCCCAGCATTTT. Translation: CASSTDRLSGGNQPQHF.

CDR3 residues: CASSLGDSSYYGYTF. The CDR3 DNA reads as TGTGCCAGCAGTTTAGGGGACAGCTCTTACTATGGCTACACCTTC. V and J are TRBV28 and TRBJ1-2; 7 nucleotides agree with TRBD1. V was pared by 2 bases and J by 3 bases, with 6 bases of the junction left unmatched. Germline V gives CDR1 MDHEN, CDR2 SYDVKM. The CDR3 is 15 amino acids.

CDR3 coding DNA: TGTGCCAGCAGTGAATACGACAGGGACTATGGCTACACCTTC. Translating gives CASSEYDRDYGYTF. This sequence joins TRBV6-1 and TRBJ1-2; TRBD1 matches at 7 bases. CDR1 is MNHNS, CDR2 SASEGT, per germline. V lost 2 bases, J lost 3 bases, and 3 bases stayed unmatched. This CDR3 is 14 amino acids long.

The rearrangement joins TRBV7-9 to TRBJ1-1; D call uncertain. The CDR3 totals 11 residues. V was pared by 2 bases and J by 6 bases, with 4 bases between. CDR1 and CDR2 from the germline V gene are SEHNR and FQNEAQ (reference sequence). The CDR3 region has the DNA TGTGCCAGCAGCTTACAATCTGAAGCTTTCTTT. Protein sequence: CASSLQSEAFF.

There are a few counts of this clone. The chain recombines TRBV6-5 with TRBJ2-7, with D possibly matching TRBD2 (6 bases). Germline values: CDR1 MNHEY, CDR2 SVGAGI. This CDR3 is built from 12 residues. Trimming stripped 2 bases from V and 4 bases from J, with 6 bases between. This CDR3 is CASSYAGYEQYF. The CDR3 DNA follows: TGTGCCAGCAGTTACGCGGGATACGAGCAGTACTTC.

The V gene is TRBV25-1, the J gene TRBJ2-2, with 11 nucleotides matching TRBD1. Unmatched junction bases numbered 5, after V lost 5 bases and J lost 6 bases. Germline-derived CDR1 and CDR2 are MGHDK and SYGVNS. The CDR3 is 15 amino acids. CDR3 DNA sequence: TGTGCCAGCAGTCTGGGACAGGGGGAGTCCGGGGAGCTGTTTTTT. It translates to CASSLGQGESGELFF.

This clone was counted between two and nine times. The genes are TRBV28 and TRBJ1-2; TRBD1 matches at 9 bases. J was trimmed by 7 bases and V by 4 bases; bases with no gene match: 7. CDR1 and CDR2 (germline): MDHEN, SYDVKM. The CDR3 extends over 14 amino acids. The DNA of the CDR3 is TGTGCCAGCAGTTCGGGGACAGGGATTGGTGGCTACACCTTC. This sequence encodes CASSSGTGIGGYTF.

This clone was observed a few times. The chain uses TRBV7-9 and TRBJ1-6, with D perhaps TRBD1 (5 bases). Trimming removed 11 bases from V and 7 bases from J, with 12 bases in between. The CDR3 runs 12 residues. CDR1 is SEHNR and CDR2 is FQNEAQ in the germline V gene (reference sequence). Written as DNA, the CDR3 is TGTGCCGCCCAGGGTGGGAATTCACCCCTCCACTTT. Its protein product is CAAQGGNSPLHF. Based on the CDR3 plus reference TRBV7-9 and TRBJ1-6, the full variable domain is DTGVSQNPRHKITKRGQNVTFRCDPISEHNRLYWYRQTLGQGPEFLTYFQNEAQLEKSRLLSDRFSAERPKGSFSTLEIQRTEQGDSAMYLCAAQGGNSPLHFGNGTRLTVT.

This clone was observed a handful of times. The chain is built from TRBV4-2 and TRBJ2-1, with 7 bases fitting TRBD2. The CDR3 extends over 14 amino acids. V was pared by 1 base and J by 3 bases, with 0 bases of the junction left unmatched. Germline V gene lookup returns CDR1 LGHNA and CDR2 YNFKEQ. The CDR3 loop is CASSQGTSYNEQFF. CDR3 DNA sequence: TGTGCCAGCAGCCAAGGGACTAGCTACAATGAGCAGTTCTTC.